The 24 T cell receptor beta chains below were found in one sample sequenced in a study of control samples from healthy donors and cancer patients. This table comes from immunoSEQ multiplex PCR, and its TCRdb copy is limited to in-frame clones, with some not included. This sample has over 150,000 clones, with 80% to 95% found just once. The sequencing input was blood. The receptors derive from a man aged 18 to 35 in good health.

The CDR3 sequence is CASAPGGAADTQYF. CDR3 coding DNA: TGTGCCAGCGCCCCGGGGGGGGCAGCAGATACGCAGTATTTT. This chain connects TRBV27 to TRBJ2-3; 8 nucleotides match TRBD2. The CDR3 covers 14 residues. The germline V gene encodes CDR1 MNHEY and CDR2 SMNVEV (reference sequence). Trimming at V came to 8 bases and at J to 4 bases, leaving 8 bases not matched to a gene.

This chain links TRBV25-1 with TRBJ2-1; D gene ambiguous. Germline lookup yields CDR1 MGHDK and CDR2 SYGVNS. Trimming removed 2 bases at V and 4 bases at J, with 3 bases between. The CDR3 runs 12 residues. The CDR3 here is CASSEQYNEQFF. CDR3 bases: TGTGCCAGCAGTGAACAATACAATGAGCAGTTCTTC.

The chain uses TRBV12-5 and TRBJ1-2, with TRBD1 identical over 7 bases. V shed 2 bases and J 6 bases; nucleotides not matched to a gene: 6. The V gene's germline CDR1 is LGHNT and CDR2 FRNRAP. This CDR3 is built from 14 residues. As DNA, the CDR3 is TGTGCTAGTGGTTTGTTTACAGGGGCGGATGGCTACACCTTC. It translates to CASGLFTGADGYTF.

The chain is built from TRBV11-3 and TRBJ2-3; D tentatively fits TRBD1 or TRBD2 (5 bases each). Germline V lookup: CDR1 SGHNT, CDR2 YENEEA. Trimming left V 4 bases short and J 3 bases short, with 11 bases between. The CDR3 has 14 residues. This CDR3 is CASSSGTATDTQYF. The CDR3 region has the DNA TGTGCCAGCAGCTCCGGGACGGCGACAGATACGCAGTATTTT.

The chain employs TRBV7-9 and TRBJ2-1; TRBD1 agrees at 7 bases. CDR1 and CDR2 (germline): SEHNR, FQNEAQ (reference sequence). The CDR3 sequence is 15 residues long. With V trimmed by 3 bases and J by 8 bases, 10 bases remained unmatched. The CDR3 DNA reads TGTGCCAGCAGCTTTCGAGAAGACAGGGTAGATGAGCAGTTCTTC. Translation gives CASSFREDRVDEQFF.

This clone came up once. V usage is TRBV9 and J usage is TRBJ2-1, with D tentatively TRBD1 (6 bases). Trimming stripped 4 bases from V and 4 bases from J, with 9 bases between. The CDR3 length is 13 residues. Germline V gives CDR1 SGDLS, CDR2 YYNGEE. The CDR3: CASSIGQYNEQFF. CDR3 DNA sequence: TGTGCCAGCAGCATAGGACAGTACAATGAGCAGTTCTTC. Together with reference TRBV9 and TRBJ2-1, the CDR3 gives the full variable domain: DSGVTQTPKHLITATGQRVTLRCSPRSGDLSVYWYQQSLDQGLQFLIQYYNGEERAKGNILERFSAQQFPDLHSELNLSSLELGDSALYFCASSIGQYNEQFFGPGTRLTVL.

The genes are TRBV9 and TRBJ1-1, with a weak D call TRBD1 (5 bases). Deletions cut 4 bases from V and 0 bases from J, with 10 bases between. This CDR3 has 14 amino acids. Germline assignment: CDR1 SGDLS and CDR2 YYNGEE. The CDR3 sequence is CASSPRTLNTEAFF. The CDR3 bases are TGTGCCAGCAGCCCTCGGACATTGAACACTGAAGCTTTCTTT. The full variable domain, rest sourced from reference TRBV9 and TRBJ1-1, is DSGVTQTPKHLITATGQRVTLRCSPRSGDLSVYWYQQSLDQGLQFLIQYYNGEERAKGNILERFSAQQFPDLHSELNLSSLELGDSALYFCASSPRTLNTEAFFGQGTRLTVV.

V is TRBV7-3 and J is TRBJ2-1; D is perhaps TRBD1 (5 bases). Looked up from germline, CDR1 is SGHTA and CDR2 is FQGTGA. There are 13 residues in the CDR3. The germline V and J ends were trimmed by 5 bases and 9 bases, with 14 bases remaining between them. For the CDR3, the DNA is TGTGCCAGCAGCCCCATTGACAGAGGTGAGCAGTTCTTC. It translates to CASSPIDRGEQFF.

The rearrangement uses TRBV12-5 and TRBJ1-3, with TRBD1 matching over 8 bases. The V gene end was trimmed by 2 bases and the J gene end by 4 bases; junction bases not matched to a gene: 13. This CDR3 is built from 18 residues. The germline V gene encodes CDR1 LGHNT and CDR2 FRNRAP. CDR3 in DNA: TGTGCTAGTGGTTTGTTTTCAACGTTCCGGGACAGGGGAAACACCATATATTTT. Its protein is CASGLFSTFRDRGNTIYF.

This chain links TRBV29-1 with TRBJ1-6; no reliable D call. The CDR3 is made up of 13 amino acids. The germline V gene has CDR1 SQVTM and CDR2 ANQGSEA. V dropped 6 bases and J dropped 0 bases, with 6 bases sitting between them. CDR3: CSVRSSYNSPLHF. The CDR3 region has the DNA TGCAGCGTCAGGAGCTCCTATAATTCACCCCTCCACTTT.

The chain joins TRBV18 to TRBJ1-4, with D possibly being TRBD1 (5 bases). The CDR3 totals 14 residues. The ends were cut back, 3 bases at V and 14 bases at J, with 19 bases in the middle. CDR1 is KGHSH, CDR2 LQKENI, per germline. The CDR3: CASSPSAGPNRLFF. Written as DNA, the CDR3 is TGTGCCAGCTCACCTAGTGCGGGACCGAATCGGCTGTTTTTT.

The chain recombines TRBV3-1 (or the pseudogene TRBV3-2) with TRBJ1-2; 7 nucleotides agree with TRBD1. The germline V gene has CDR1 LGHDT and CDR2 YNNKEL (reference sequence). The CDR3 is 16 amino acids. V was clipped by 1 base and J by 2 bases; unmatched bases: 7. In nucleotides, the CDR3 is TGTGCCAGCAGCCAAGGGGGAGGACAGGCGAACTATGGCTACACCTTC. Its translation: CASSQGGGQANYGYTF.

This sequence joins TRBV5-8 and TRBJ1-5; D gene uncertain. Germline V lookup: CDR1 SGHTS, CDR2 YDEGEE. V gave up 0 bases and J gave up 6 bases, with 7 bases separating them. This CDR3 spans 13 amino acids. CDR3 bases: TGTGCCAGCAGCTTGGACAGTACTCAGCCCCAGCATTTT. As protein: CASSLDSTQPQHF.

This chain's CDR3 is CASSRGGANTEAFF. Written as DNA, the CDR3 is TGTGCCAGCAGCCGGGGAGGGGCGAACACTGAAGCTTTCTTT. The V gene is TRBV6-5, the J gene TRBJ1-1; TRBD1 might be the D (5 bases). The V gene's germline CDR1 is MNHEY and CDR2 SVGAGI. CDR3 length equals 14 residues. Trimming took off 6 bases at V and 1 base at J, with 12 bases between the two ends.

This rearrangement joins TRBV9 to TRBJ1-5; D gene unclear. This CDR3 has 14 residues. V lost 1 base and J lost 0, with 5 bases in between. Germline lookup yields CDR1 SGDLS and CDR2 YYNGEE. The chain's CDR3 is CASSVSYSNQPQHF. The CDR3 DNA follows: TGTGCCAGCAGCGTAAGCTATAGCAATCAGCCCCAGCATTTT.

The rearrangement links TRBV25-1 to TRBJ1-6; no firm D call. The germline V gene has CDR1 MGHDK and CDR2 SYGVNS. The CDR3 consists of 15 residues. V was shortened by 1 base and J by 0 bases, with 4 bases between the two germline ends. The CDR3 bases are TGTGCCAGCAGTGAATGGAGCTCCTATAATTCACCCCTCCACTTT. Translation gives CASSEWSSYNSPLHF.

The chain couples TRBV5-5 to TRBJ2-7; 9 nucleotides line up with TRBD1. The CDR3 runs to 15 residues. The V gene end was trimmed by 2 bases and the J gene end by 3 bases; junction bases not matched to a gene: 6. CDR1 and CDR2 (germline): SGHKS, YYEKEE (reference sequence). The CDR3, as DNA: TGTGCCAGCAGCTTTCCGGGACAGGGAATCTACGAGCAGTACTTC. It codes for CASSFPGQGIYEQYF.

V is TRBV28 and J is TRBJ1-6, with D uncertain. Germline V lookup: CDR1 MDHEN, CDR2 SYDVKM. This CDR3 spans 13 amino acids. The V and J ends lost 10 bases and 3 bases respectively, with 10 bases between them. CDR3 DNA: TGTGCCACCTATCGGGGCTATAATTCACCCCTCCACTTT. Translated, it gives CATYRGYNSPLHF.

The chain uses TRBV3-1 (or the pseudogene TRBV3-2) and TRBJ1-4; D remains unclear. Trimming shortened V by 5 bases and J by 5 bases, and 15 bases separated the two germline ends. The germline V gene encodes CDR1 LGHDT and CDR2 YNNKEL (reference sequence). There are 15 residues in the CDR3. The CDR3 region is CASSSVRQENEKLFF. The CDR3 bases are TGTGCCAGCAGCTCTGTTCGGCAGGAAAATGAAAAACTGTTTTTT.

The chain carries TRBV18 and TRBJ2-1; the match to TRBD1 covers 10 bases. Germline-derived CDR1 and CDR2 are KGHSH and LQKENI. V was pared by 3 bases and J by 5 bases, with 4 bases of the junction left unmatched. This CDR3 has 15 amino acids. CDR3: CASSPRQGANNEQFF. The CDR3 bases are TGTGCCAGCTCACCTCGACAGGGGGCTAACAATGAGCAGTTCTTC.

The chain recombines TRBV19 with TRBJ1-2, with no clear D. Germline CDR1 reads LNHDA; CDR2 reads SQIVND (reference sequence). The ends were cut back, 5 bases at V and 7 bases at J, with 8 bases in the middle. There are 11 residues in the CDR3. CDR3 coding DNA: TGTGCCAGTAGTTCCGTTCTTGGCTACACCTTC. It specifies CASSSVLGYTF.

This sequence joins TRBV7-2 and TRBJ1-6, with D possibly TRBD1 on 6 matching bases. The CDR3 extends over 18 amino acids. V gave up 0 bases and J gave up 7 bases, with 19 bases separating them. Germline CDR1 and CDR2: SGHTA and FQGNSA. The DNA for the CDR3 is TGTGCCAGCAGCTTAGCGCTTACAGGGCGGAGAGGGAATTCACCCCTCCACTTT. Residues: CASSLALTGRRGNSPLHF.

The chain has TRBV14 and TRBJ2-7; 12 bases align to TRBD1. The CDR3 sequence is 15 residues long. Germline CDR1 reads SGHDN; CDR2 reads FVKESK. With V trimmed by 4 bases and J by 4 bases, 5 bases remained unmatched. The CDR3 sequence: CASSRGTGGPYEQYF. DNA of the CDR3: TGTGCCAGCAGCCGAGGGACAGGGGGCCCTTACGAGCAGTACTTC.

CDR3 region: CASSPIAGGLGEQFF. The CDR3 nucleotides read TGTGCCAGCAGCCCGATAGCGGGGGGGCTTGGTGAGCAGTTCTTC. The chain recombines TRBV3-1 (or the pseudogene TRBV3-2) with TRBJ2-1; 11 bases agree with TRBD2. Unmatched junction bases numbered 8, after V lost 4 bases and J lost 9 bases. From germline, CDR1 is LGHDT and CDR2 YNNKEL (reference sequence). CDR3 size: 15 residues.